The clone carrying this T cell receptor (beta chain) appeared a single time. The antigen is unknown. The sample comes from a study of OX40 agonist ivuxolimab in advanced cancers. Background on the study: Six ivuxolimab dose levels, 0.01 to 10 mg/kg, were given intravenously every 2 weeks. Cancers in dose escalation were hepatocellular, melanoma, renal cell and head and neck.

The ends were cut back, 1 base at V and 4 bases at J, with 7 bases in the middle. Looked up from germline, CDR1 is SEHNR and CDR2 is FQNEAQ (reference sequence). This CDR3 is built from 13 residues. Assay used: immunoSEQ multiplex PCR; TCRdb lists only in-frame clones, some missing. Here the sample spans about 64,000 clones, roughly 87% being singletons. Points from the study as a whole: In general, CD8+ T cells held more expanded clones than CD4+ did, on average.

The V gene is TRBV7-9, the J gene TRBJ1-2; D call uncertain. This specimen was CD4+ or CD8+ T cells sorted from blood, taken in a trial of the OX40 agonist ivuxolimab. This TCR was recovered from an adult with an advanced solid tumor such as melanoma, head and neck, liver or kidney cancer. The CDR3 reads CASSLEGTYGYTF. CDR3 nucleotides: TGTGCCAGCAGCTTAGAGGGAACCTATGGCTACACCTTC.